This entry features one T cell receptor beta chain sequence. Its antigen is unidentified. The sample originates from a study of response to subunit inactivated influenza vaccine. Study-level points and caveats: Each seasonal influenza vaccination recruits few new T cells, the authors suggested.

CDR1 and CDR2 from the germline V gene are MNHEY and SVGAGI. Trimming pared 2 bases from V and 6 bases from J, leaving 13 bases between. The CDR3 has 15 amino acids. Via MiXCR, TCRdb re-called the RT-PCR reads, giving one row per CDR3 protein. The repertoire holds about 190,000 distinct CDR3 sequences, approximately 15% seen once, with roughly 26% in the top ten. The source was CD8+ T cells sorted from PBMCs, collected 5 days after vaccination. This TCR was sampled from a man aged 45-65 years who received an inactivated influenza vaccine. The chain has TRBV6-5 and TRBJ1-4, with D unclear. This CDR3 is CASSYLYGLDEKLFF. The CDR3 DNA reads TGTGCCAGCAGTTACCTTTACGGGTTGGATGAAAAACTGTTTTTT.